This T cell receptor (beta chain) was found in a study of shared clonotypes between healthy human individuals. Sequenced by immunoSEQ multiplex PCR; TCRdb stores in-frame clones only, minus some. The sample holds 950,000 to 1,300,000 clones, more than 60% seen once. This CDR3 comprises 15 residues. V gave up 4 bases and J gave up 1 base, with 14 bases separating them. Per the germline V gene, CDR1 is SGHRS and CDR2 is YFSETQ. The chain recombines TRBV5-1 with TRBJ2-5; D uncertain. This receptor was obtained from a man between 18 and 29 years old in good health. Sequenced material: memory CD4+ T cells sorted from blood. The subset was: CD45RA-negative fraction. CDR3 in amino acids: CASSPSPRSQETQYF. The CDR3 DNA is TGCGCCAGCAGCCCCTCTCCCCGGTCCCAAGAGACCCAGTACTTC.